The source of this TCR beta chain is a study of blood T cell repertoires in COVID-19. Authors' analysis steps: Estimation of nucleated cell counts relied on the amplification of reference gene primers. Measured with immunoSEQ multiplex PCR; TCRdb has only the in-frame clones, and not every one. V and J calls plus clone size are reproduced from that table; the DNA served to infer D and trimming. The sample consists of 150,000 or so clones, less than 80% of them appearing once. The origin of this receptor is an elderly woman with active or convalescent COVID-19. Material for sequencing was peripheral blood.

CDR3 sequence reads: CASSLARLDTIYF. In DNA, the CDR3 is TGTGCCAGCAGTTTAGCGCGACTTGACACCATATATTTT. This chain connects TRBV12-3 or TRBV12-4 to TRBJ1-3; no reliable D call. The V gene lost 0 bases and the J gene lost 8 bases, with 8 bases spanning the gap. The CDR3 sequence is 13 residues long.